This T cell receptor (beta chain) was identified in a study of blood T cell repertoires in COVID-19. Study details: Specimens from acute and convalescent COVID-19 originated in the United States, Italy and Spain. The analysed material was cDNA or gDNA that came from T cells, B-cell-depleted T cells, or PBMCs.

The germline V gene encodes CDR1 WNHNN and CDR2 SYGVQD (reference sequence). Trimming took 6 bases from V and 2 from J, leaving 9 bases between them. This CDR3 has 13 residues. This clone has more than one count but fewer than ten. Authors' data handling: Amplification with reference gene primers provided the estimates of nucleated cell counts. TCRdb's copy holds only in-frame clones and misses some; the assay was immunoSEQ multiplex PCR. For V, J and clone size, that table is used; D and trimming come from the DNA. The sample holds about 220,000 clones, about 88% seen once. This clonotype was sampled from a man in his forties or fifties with active or convalescent COVID-19. Specimen: peripheral blood. This sequence joins TRBV10-1 and TRBJ2-3; possibly TRBD1 for D (5 bases). DNA for the CDR3: TGCGCCAGCAGCAGGGATTTCACAGATACGCAGTATTTT. It is translated as CASSRDFTDTQYF.